This entry is about one T cell receptor beta chain. The target antigen is unknown. The sample is drawn from a study of T cell repertoires in cytomegalovirus infection. The overall study: Public TCR beta signatures were indicative of both CMV infection and a matching HLA type.

TCRdb ran MiXCR on the reads and lists one entry per CDR3 protein. The sample lists 150,000 to 200,000 distinct CDR3 sequences, about 20% occurring once. The CDR3 runs 20 residues. V lost 3 bases to trimming and J lost 9 bases; unmatched junction nucleotides: 24. CDR1 and CDR2 from the germline V gene are MDHEN and SYDVKM. The TCR sequence derives from a human donor in good health (CMV status not recorded). Some clones in this sample may be carry-over from other donors' samples. Here the sequenced sample was CD8+ T cells from cultured PBMCs, taken from culture after CMV antigen stimulation. The gene calls are TRBV28 and TRBJ2-3, with 10 bases aligning to TRBD1. The CDR3 reads CASSFIRSEGTGVVDTTQYF. CDR3 in DNA: TGTGCCAGCAGTTTTATTAGATCGGAGGGGACAGGGGTCGTCGATACGACGCAGTATTTT.